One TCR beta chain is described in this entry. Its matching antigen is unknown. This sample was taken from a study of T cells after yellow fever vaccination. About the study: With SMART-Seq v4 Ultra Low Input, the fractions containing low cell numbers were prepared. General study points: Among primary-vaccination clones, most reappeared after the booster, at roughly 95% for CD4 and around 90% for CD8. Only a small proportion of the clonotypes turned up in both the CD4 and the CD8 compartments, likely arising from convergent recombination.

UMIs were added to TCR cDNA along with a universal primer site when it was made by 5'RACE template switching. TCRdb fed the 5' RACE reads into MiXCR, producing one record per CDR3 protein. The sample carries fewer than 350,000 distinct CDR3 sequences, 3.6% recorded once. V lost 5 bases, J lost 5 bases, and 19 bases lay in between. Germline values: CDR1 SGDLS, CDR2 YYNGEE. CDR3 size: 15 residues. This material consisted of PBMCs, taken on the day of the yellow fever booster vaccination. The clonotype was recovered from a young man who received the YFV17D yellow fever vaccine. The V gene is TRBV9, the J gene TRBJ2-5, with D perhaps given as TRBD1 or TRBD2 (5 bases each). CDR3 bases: TGTGCCAGCAGGACGGGGCCTTCGCAGATGGAGACCCAGTACTTC. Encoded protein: CASRTGPSQMETQYF.